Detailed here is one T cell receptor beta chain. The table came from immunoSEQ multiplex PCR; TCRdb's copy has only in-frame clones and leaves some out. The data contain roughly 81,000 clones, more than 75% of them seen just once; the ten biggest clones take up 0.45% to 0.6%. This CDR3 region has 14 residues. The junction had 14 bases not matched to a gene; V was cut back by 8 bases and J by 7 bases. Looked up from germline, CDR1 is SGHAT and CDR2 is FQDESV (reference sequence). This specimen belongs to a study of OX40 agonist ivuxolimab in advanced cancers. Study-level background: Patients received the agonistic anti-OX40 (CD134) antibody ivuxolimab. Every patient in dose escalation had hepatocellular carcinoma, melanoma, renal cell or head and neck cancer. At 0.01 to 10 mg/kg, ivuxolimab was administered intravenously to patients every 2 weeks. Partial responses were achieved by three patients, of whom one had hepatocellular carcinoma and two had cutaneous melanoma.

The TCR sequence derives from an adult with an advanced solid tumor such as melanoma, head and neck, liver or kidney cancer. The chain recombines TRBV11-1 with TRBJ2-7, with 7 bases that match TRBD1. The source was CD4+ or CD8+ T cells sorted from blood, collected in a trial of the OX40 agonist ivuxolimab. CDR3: CASCRDRVEGEQYF. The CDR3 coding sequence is TGTGCCAGCTGTCGAGACAGGGTCGAGGGGGAGCAGTACTTC.